This record looks at one T cell receptor (beta chain) sequence and its context. This clone came up once. Its antigen is not yet known. Base qualities are not provided; no much larger clone lies one nucleotide away. This sample was taken from a study of pediatric ulcerative colitis (dated by TCRdb to between 2018 and 2020). For the study in its entirety: Of the ulcerative colitis patients, about seven had pancolitis and two had left-sided colitis, and histology in every patient was consistent with ulcerative colitis. From about ten newly diagnosed, treatment-naive pediatric ulcerative colitis patients and four non-IBD control children, paired blood and rectal samples were collected. By Pediatric Ulcerative Colitis Activity Index, mild disease was classified in two patients, moderate disease in several and acute severe colitis in three. Broad study findings and their caveats: Clonal overlap between a subject's own blood and rectum was significantly greater in ulcerative colitis patients than in controls, which suggests more T cell trafficking to inflamed tissue. Features of the rectal repertoire distinguished controls, mild-moderate colitis patients and acute severe colitis patients, and in acute severe colitis, rectal diversity was reduced because of clonal expansions. A couple of rectal CDR3 clonotypes turned up in every ulcerative colitis patient but in none of the controls. The healthy control group was small, consisting of only a handful of individuals. A couple of patients' blood samples yielded substantially fewer templates for technical reasons and were excluded from blood-rectal overlap analysis. Repertoires were derived from total lymphocyte DNA, so rare subsets such as regulatory T cells may have patterns not reflected.

Before the diagnostic colonoscopy, none of the ulcerative colitis patients had been given immunosuppressive medication. A blood sample was drawn at the time of the colonoscopy. The Wizard kit (Promega) was used to extract genomic DNA from the blood and intestinal samples. CDR1 MDHEN and CDR2 SYDVKM are derived from the germline V gene. V gives up 3 bases and J gives up 2 bases, and the segment between their germline ends measures 11 bases. From the cysteine up to the phenylalanine, the CDR3 has a length of 14 residues. Left in the record is the CDR3 DNA by itself, 42 bases read in frame from the first base. Rearranged CDR3 beta regions were amplified from genomic DNA with multiplex V and J primers using the immunoSEQ TRB Survey service. To keep depth equal across samples, survey-level sequencing depth of up to 500,000 reads per sample was applied. The libraries were purified and pooled, then sequenced using Illumina technology. Under the source paper's analysis protocol: Productive clonality, sample overlap, pairwise scatters, CDR3 beta length, V/D/J gene usage and productiveness were all assessed with the immunoSEQ online tools. Alongside Shannon and Simpson indices, calculated diversity was computed as the number of unique rearrangements divided by total templates, multiplied by 100. Principal component analysis was performed on Z-score normalized data with the R prcomp function and the ggbiplot package. Morisita's index was used to quantify the clonal overlap between blood and rectum within each subject. TCRdb retrieved this table from immuneACCESS and kept in-frame rearrangements only. Not all clones are present; in checked studies, unresolved V genes account for under half, and no reason is known for the remainder. V, J and clone size were drawn from that table, and D and trimming were deduced from the DNA. This sample comprises approximately 60,000 clones, roughly 90% of them detected only once. Together, the top ten hold roughly 3% of the sample.

This sequence was found in a boy younger than 18 with severe ulcerative colitis. The sample comprised blood. In this chain, TRBV28 is recombined with TRBJ2-7; the D gene lacks a confident call. The DNA reads TGTGCCAGCAGTTTGGCAGGACCCCCCTACGAGCAGTACTTC. The resulting protein is CASSLAGPPYEQYF. This CDR3, with the reference TRBV28 and TRBJ2-7 proteins standing in past its ends, gives the full variable domain DVKVTQSSRYLVKRTGEKVFLECVQDMDHENMFWYRQDPGLGLRLIYFSYDVKMKEKGDIPEGYSVSREKKERFSLILESASTNQTSMYLCASSLAGPPYEQYFGPGTRLTVT.